This T cell receptor (beta chain) was profiled in a study of blood T cell repertoires in COVID-19. CDR1 is SGHTA, CDR2 FQGNSA, per germline. This CDR3 comprises 15 residues. V was pared by 5 bases and J by 6 bases, with 12 bases of the junction left unmatched. TCRdb's copy holds only in-frame clones and misses some; the assay was immunoSEQ multiplex PCR. The sample shows about 43,000 clones, approximately 80% of them seen only once. The sequenced sample was peripheral blood. The TCR originated in a woman aged 55-75 years with acute or convalescent COVID-19. The chain couples TRBV7-2 to TRBJ1-1; 7 bases line up with TRBD1. CDR3 sequence reads: CASSPEDRPGAEAFF. The CDR3 DNA follows: TGTGCCAGCAGCCCAGAGGACAGGCCGGGGGCTGAAGCTTTCTTT.